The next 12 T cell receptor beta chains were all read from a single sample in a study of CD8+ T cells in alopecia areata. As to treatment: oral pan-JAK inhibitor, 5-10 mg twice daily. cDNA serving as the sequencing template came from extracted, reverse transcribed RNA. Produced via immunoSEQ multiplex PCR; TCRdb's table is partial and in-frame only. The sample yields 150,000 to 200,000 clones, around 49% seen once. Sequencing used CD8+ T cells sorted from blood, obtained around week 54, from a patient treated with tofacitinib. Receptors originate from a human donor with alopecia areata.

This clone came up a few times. The chain's CDR3 is CASKTGDQPQHF. CDR3 nucleotides: TGCGCCAGCAAAACGGGTGATCAGCCCCAGCATTTT. The rearrangement uses TRBV10-2 and TRBJ1-5; D is unclear. Germline loops: CDR1 WSHSY, CDR2 SAAADI. Between the trimmed V and J ends, which lost 7 bases and 5 bases, there was a span of 9 bases. The CDR3 is 12 residues long.

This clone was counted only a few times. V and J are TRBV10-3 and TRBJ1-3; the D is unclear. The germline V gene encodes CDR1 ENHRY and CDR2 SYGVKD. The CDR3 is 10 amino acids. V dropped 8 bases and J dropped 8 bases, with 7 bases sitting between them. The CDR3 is CAIFADTIYF. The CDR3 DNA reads TGTGCCATCTTTGCGGACACCATATATTTT.

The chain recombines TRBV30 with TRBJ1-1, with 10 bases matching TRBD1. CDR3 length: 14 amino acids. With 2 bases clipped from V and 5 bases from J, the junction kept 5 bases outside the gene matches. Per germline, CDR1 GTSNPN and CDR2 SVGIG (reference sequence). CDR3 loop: CAWSLTGGRTEAFF. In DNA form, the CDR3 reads TGTGCCTGGAGTTTGACAGGGGGCCGGACTGAAGCTTTCTTT.

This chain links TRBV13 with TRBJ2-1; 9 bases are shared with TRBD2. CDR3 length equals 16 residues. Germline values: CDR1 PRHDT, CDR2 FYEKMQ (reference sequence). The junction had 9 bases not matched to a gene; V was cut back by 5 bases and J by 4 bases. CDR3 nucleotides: TGTGCCAGCAGCCCCACGCGGGGGGGGGTATACAATGAGCAGTTCTTC. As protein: CASSPTRGGVYNEQFF.

CDR3 protein: CASSQDGDRGEDTQYF. For the CDR3, the DNA is TGTGCCAGCAGCCAAGACGGGGACAGGGGGGAAGATACGCAGTATTTT. The J gene is TRBJ2-3, the V gene TRBV4-2, with 11 bases matching TRBD1. The CDR3 runs to 16 residues. Per the germline V gene, CDR1 is LGHNA and CDR2 is YNFKEQ. V lost 0 bases to trimming and J lost 5 bases; unmatched junction nucleotides: 4.

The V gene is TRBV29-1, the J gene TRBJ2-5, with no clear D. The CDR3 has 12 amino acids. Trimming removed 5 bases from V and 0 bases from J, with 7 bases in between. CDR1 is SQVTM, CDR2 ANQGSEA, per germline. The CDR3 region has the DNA TGCAGCGTTCTTGCCAACCAAGAGACCCAGTACTTC. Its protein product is CSVLANQETQYF.

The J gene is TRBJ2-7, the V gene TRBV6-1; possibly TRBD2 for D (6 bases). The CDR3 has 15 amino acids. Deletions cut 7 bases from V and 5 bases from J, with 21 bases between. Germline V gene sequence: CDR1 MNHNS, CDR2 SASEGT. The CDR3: CASNLPGGSLDEQYF. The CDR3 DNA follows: TGTGCCAGCAACCTACCAGGAGGGAGCCTGGACGAGCAGTACTTC.

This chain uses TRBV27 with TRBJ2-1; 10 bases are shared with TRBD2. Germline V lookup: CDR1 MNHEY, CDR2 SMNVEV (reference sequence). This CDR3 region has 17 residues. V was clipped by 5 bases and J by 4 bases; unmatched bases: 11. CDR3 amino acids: CASSEEESGGAYNEQFF. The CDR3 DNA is TGTGCCAGCAGTGAAGAGGAAAGCGGGGGGGCATACAATGAGCAGTTCTTC.

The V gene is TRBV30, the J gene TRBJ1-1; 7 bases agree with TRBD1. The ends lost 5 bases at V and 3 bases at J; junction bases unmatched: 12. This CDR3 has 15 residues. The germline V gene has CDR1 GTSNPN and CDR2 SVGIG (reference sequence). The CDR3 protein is CAWEGAGRGYTEAFF. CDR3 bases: TGTGCCTGGGAGGGGGCCGGGCGAGGGTACACTGAAGCTTTCTTT. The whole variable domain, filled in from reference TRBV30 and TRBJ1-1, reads SQTIHQWPATLVQPVGSPLSLECTVEGTSNPNLYWYRQAAGRGLQLLFYSVGIGQISSEVPQNLSASRPQDRQFILSSKKLLLSDSGFYLCAWEGAGRGYTEAFFGQGTRLTVV.

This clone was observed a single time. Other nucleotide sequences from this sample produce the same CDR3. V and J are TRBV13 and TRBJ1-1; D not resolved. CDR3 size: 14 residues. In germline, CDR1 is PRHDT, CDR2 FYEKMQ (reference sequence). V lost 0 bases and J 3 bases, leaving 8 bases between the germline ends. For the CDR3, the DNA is TGTGCCAGCAGCTTAGGTGGTGGGGACACTGAAGCTTTCTTT. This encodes CASSLGGGDTEAFF.

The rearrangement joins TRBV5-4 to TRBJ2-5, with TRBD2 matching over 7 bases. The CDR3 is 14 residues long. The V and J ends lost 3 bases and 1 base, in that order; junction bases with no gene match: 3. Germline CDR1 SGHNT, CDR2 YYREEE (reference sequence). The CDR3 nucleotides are TGTGCCAGCAGCTCTCCGGGGGGCCAAGAGACCCAGTACTTC. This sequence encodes CASSSPGGQETQYF.

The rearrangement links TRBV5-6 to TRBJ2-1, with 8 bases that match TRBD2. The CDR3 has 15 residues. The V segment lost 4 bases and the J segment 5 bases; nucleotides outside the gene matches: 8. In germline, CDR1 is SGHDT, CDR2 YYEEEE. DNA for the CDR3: TGTGCCAGCAGCCCCTCCGGGACTAGTCACAATGAGCAGTTCTTC. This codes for CASSPSGTSHNEQFF.